This is a list of T cell receptor beta chains from one sample in a study of T cell responses to AZD1222 COVID-19 vaccine. Sequenced by immunoSEQ multiplex PCR; TCRdb stores in-frame clones only, minus some. The data contain 110,000 or so clones, about 91% of them singletons. The sample in question was peripheral blood, obtained 28 days after the second AZD1222 dose. Every receptor here comes from an adult who received the AZD1222 COVID-19 vaccine. Both conserved end residues are part of each CDR3. A D gene is named only where the DNA matches it firmly. Clone size is not always given. Where it is, it says once, few, many or a class for expanded clones.

J gene | D gene | V gene | clone size | CDR3 protein | CDR3 DNA
TRBJ1-5 | TRBD1 | TRBV19 | - | CASTSTGGPKNQPQHF | TGTGCCAGTACTTCGACAGGGGGCCCAAAGAATCAGCCCCAGCATTTT
TRBJ2-1 | - | TRBV6-2/TRBV6-3 | - | CASSYYGLGNEQFF | TGTGCCAGCAGTTATTATGGCCTCGGCAATGAGCAGTTCTTC
TRBJ1-6 | - | TRBV12-3/TRBV12-4 | - | CASRGDGDSPLHF | TGTGCCAGCAGAGGCGATGGGGATTCACCCCTCCACTTT
TRBJ1-4 | TRBD1 | TRBV5-4 | - | CASSLYLTGDNEKLFF | TGTGCCAGCAGCCTCTACTTGACAGGGGATAATGAAAAACTGTTTTTT
TRBJ1-1 | - | TRBV12-3/TRBV12-4 | - | CASTPTGNTEAFF | TGTGCCAGCACCCCGACAGGGAACACTGAAGCTTTCTTT
TRBJ2-7 | - | TRBV5-1 | - | CASSLWRGSYEQYF | TGCGCCAGCAGCTTGTGGAGGGGGAGCTACGAGCAGTACTTC
TRBJ2-5 | - | TRBV10-3 | - | CAISDAHGTQYF | TGTGCCATCAGTGACGCCCATGGGACCCAGTACTTC
TRBJ2-3 | - | TRBV3-1/TRBV3-2 | once | CASSQAEGDTQYF | TGTGCCAGCAGCCAAGCCGAGGGAGATACGCAGTATTTT
TRBJ1-2 | TRBD1 | TRBV6-6 | - | CASSYSGQGSNYGYTF | TGTGCCAGCAGTTACTCGGGACAGGGATCTAACTATGGCTACACCTTC
TRBJ1-2 | - | TRBV28 | - | CASSRESAGYGYTF | TGTGCCAGCAGTCGGGAGTCTGCCGGCTATGGCTACACCTTC
TRBJ2-5 | - | TRBV7-9 | - | CASSLGGEETQYF | TGTGCCAGCAGCTTAGGAGGGGAAGAGACCCAGTACTTC
TRBJ1-4 | - | TRBV25-1 | - | CASSDPDGANEKLFF | TGTGCCAGCAGTGACCCTGACGGTGCTAATGAAAAACTGTTTTTT
TRBJ1-4 | - | TRBV5-1 | - | CASSLSDPREKLFF | TGCGCCAGCAGCTTGTCGGACCCTAGGGAAAAACTGTTTTTT
TRBJ1-5 | - | TRBV7-2 | few | CASSIQGAGNQPQHF | TGTGCCAGCAGCATACAGGGAGCGGGCAATCAGCCCCAGCATTTT
TRBJ1-2 | TRBD1 | TRBV4-3 | - | CASSQGTGGYGYTF | TGCGCCAGCAGCCAGGGGACAGGGGGCTATGGCTACACCTTC
TRBJ2-5 | - | TRBV18 | - | CASSPLGAHETQYF | TGTGCCAGCTCACCACTTGGGGCGCATGAGACCCAGTACTTC
TRBJ1-5 | - | TRBV19 | - | CASSISPDQPQHF | TGTGCCAGTAGTATCAGTCCCGATCAGCCCCAGCATTTT
TRBJ2-3 | TRBD2 | TRBV28 | - | CASSPGTRSTDTQYF | TGTGCCAGCAGTCCCGGGACTAGAAGCACAGATACGCAGTATTTT
TRBJ2-3 | TRBD2 | TRBV29-1 | - | CSVGTSGTDTQYF | TGCAGCGTTGGGACTAGCGGGACAGATACGCAGTATTTT
TRBJ1-2 | - | TRBV6-1 | - | CASSELGFEGNYGYTF | TGTGCCAGCAGTGAACTGGGGTTTGAGGGCAACTATGGCTACACCTTC
TRBJ1-2 | - | TRBV6-1 | - | CASSEPFRADSNYGYTF | TGTGCCAGCAGTGAACCATTCAGGGCAGACTCTAACTATGGCTACACCTTC
TRBJ1-5 | TRBD1 | TRBV2 | - | CASSKGTGDANQPQHF | TGTGCCAGCAGTAAAGGGACAGGGGACGCAAATCAGCCCCAGCATTTT
TRBJ2-7 | TRBD1 | TRBV5-8 | - | CASSQFLSTGGHEQYF | TGTGCCAGCAGCCAATTCTTATCAACAGGGGGCCACGAGCAGTACTTC
TRBJ1-6 | - | TRBV7-9 | - | CASSQGYNSPLHF | TGTGCCAGCAGCCAGGGCTATAATTCACCCCTCCACTTT
TRBJ1-4 | - | TRBV15 | - | CATSTRQGRGVTEKLFF | TGTGCCACCAGCACCCGGCAAGGCAGGGGCGTCACTGAAAAACTGTTTTTT
TRBJ2-2 | TRBD2 | TRBV9 | - | CASSVARGRNTGELFF | TGTGCCAGCAGCGTAGCGCGGGGGAGGAACACCGGGGAGCTGTTTTTT
TRBJ1-1 | - | TRBV5-4 | - | CASSLRTFSRDENTEAFF | TGTGCCAGCAGCCTCCGGACGTTCTCCCGAGACGAGAACACTGAAGCTTTCTTT
TRBJ1-4 | - | TRBV9 | - | CASSVAPGLGENEKLFF | TGTGCCAGCAGCGTAGCTCCGGGTCTAGGGGAGAATGAAAAACTGTTTTTT
TRBJ1-6 | - | TRBV5-1 | - | CASSLAGPGQGKSPLHF | TGCGCCAGCAGCTTGGCCGGTCCGGGGCAGGGCAAATCACCCCTCCACTTT
TRBJ2-2 | - | TRBV4-2 | once | CASSQAGGGTGELFF | TGTGCCAGCAGCCAAGCTGGGGGAGGCACCGGGGAGCTGTTTTTT
TRBJ1-1 | TRBD1 | TRBV4-2 | - | CASSRDREGSEAFF | TGTGCCAGCAGCCGGGACAGGGAGGGCTCTGAAGCTTTCTTT
TRBJ1-2 | - | TRBV6-2/TRBV6-3 | - | CASSYAANYGYTF | TGTGCCAGCAGTTACGCAGCTAACTATGGCTACACCTTC
TRBJ2-3 | - | TRBV13 | - | CASSPLVRTSALNSADTQYF | TGTGCCAGCAGCCCTCTCGTGCGGACATCAGCCCTAAATAGCGCAGATACGCAGTATTTT
TRBJ2-5 | TRBD2 | TRBV28 | - | CASSRLAGGQKETQYF | TGTGCCAGCAGTCGCCTCGCGGGGGGGCAGAAAGAGACCCAGTACTTC
TRBJ2-5 | TRBD2 | TRBV7-3 | - | CASSPTGTSDGTQYF | TGTGCCAGCAGCCCGACCGGGACTAGCGATGGGACCCAGTACTTC
TRBJ2-7 | - | TRBV2 | - | CASSARLAGEQYF | TGTGCCAGCAGTGCTAGACTGGCCGGCGAGCAGTACTTC
TRBJ1-4 | - | TRBV4-3 | - | CASSSNLGTNEKLFF | TGCGCCAGCAGCTCTAACCTGGGAACTAATGAAAAACTGTTTTTT
TRBJ1-5 | - | TRBV7-8 | once | CASSRQETSNQPQHF | TGTGCCAGCAGCCGGCAGGAAACCAGCAATCAGCCCCAGCATTTT
TRBJ2-6 | - | TRBV19 | few | CASSMGDSGANVLTF | TGTGCCAGTAGTATGGGAGACTCTGGGGCCAACGTCCTGACTTTC
TRBJ2-3 | - | TRBV10-1 | once | CASSDTGVQYF | TGCGCCAGCAGTGACACCGGGGTGCAGTATTTT
TRBJ1-5 | - | TRBV7-2 | - | CASSTRHTDLKGNQPQHF | TGTGCCAGCAGCACAAGACACACGGATCTTAAGGGGAATCAGCCCCAGCATTTT
TRBJ2-1 | - | TRBV25-1 | - | CASSGGPRVPYNEQFF | TGTGCCAGCAGTGGGGGCCCCAGGGTCCCCTACAATGAGCAGTTCTTC
TRBJ1-1 | TRBD1 | TRBV7-3 | few | CASSLTGGSEAFF | TGTGCCAGCAGCTTGACAGGGGGCTCTGAAGCTTTCTTT
TRBJ2-2 | TRBD1 | TRBV24-1 | - | CATKMTGAGELFF | TGTGCCACCAAGATGACAGGGGCCGGGGAGCTGTTTTTT
TRBJ1-1 | - | TRBV4-1 | - | CASSQGLLWNTEAFF | TGCGCCAGCAGCCAAGGGCTTTTATGGAACACTGAAGCTTTCTTT
TRBJ1-6 | TRBD1 | TRBV27 | - | CASSLSGQGGSPLHF | TGTGCCAGCAGTTTATCGGGACAGGGGGGTTCACCCCTCCACTTT
TRBJ1-1 | - | TRBV19 | - | CASSIGGMDTEAFF | TGTGCCAGTAGTATTGGGGGGATGGATACTGAAGCTTTCTTT
TRBJ2-7 | TRBD2 | TRBV7-2 | - | CASSPRAGGTREQYF | TGTGCCAGCAGCCCTCGGGCGGGGGGCACGCGCGAGCAGTACTTC
TRBJ2-1 | TRBD1 | TRBV4-1 | - | CASSTQGAGNEQFF | TGCGCCAGCAGCACACAGGGGGCGGGGAATGAGCAGTTCTTC
TRBJ2-7 | - | TRBV18 | - | CASSPLRGAYEQYF | TGTGCCAGCTCACCTCTCCGGGGGGCTTACGAGCAGTACTTC